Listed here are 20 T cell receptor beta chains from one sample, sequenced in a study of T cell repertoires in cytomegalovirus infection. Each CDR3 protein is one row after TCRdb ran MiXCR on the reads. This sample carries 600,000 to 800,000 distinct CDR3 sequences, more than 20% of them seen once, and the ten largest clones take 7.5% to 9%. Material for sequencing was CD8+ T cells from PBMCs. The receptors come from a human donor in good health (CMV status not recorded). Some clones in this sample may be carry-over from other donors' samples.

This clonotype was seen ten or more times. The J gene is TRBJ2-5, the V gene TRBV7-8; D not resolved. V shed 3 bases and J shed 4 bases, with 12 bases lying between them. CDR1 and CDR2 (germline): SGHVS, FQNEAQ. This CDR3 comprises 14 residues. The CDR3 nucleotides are TGTGCCAGCAGCTTTAAGGGCTATGGAGAGACCCAGTACTTC. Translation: CASSFKGYGETQYF. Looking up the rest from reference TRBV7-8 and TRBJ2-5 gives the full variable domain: GAGVSQSPRYKVAKRGQDVALRCDPISGHVSLFWYQQALGQGPEFLTYFQNEAQLDKSGLPSDRFFAERPEGSVSTLKIQRTQQEDSAVYLCASSFKGYGETQYFGPGTRLLVL.

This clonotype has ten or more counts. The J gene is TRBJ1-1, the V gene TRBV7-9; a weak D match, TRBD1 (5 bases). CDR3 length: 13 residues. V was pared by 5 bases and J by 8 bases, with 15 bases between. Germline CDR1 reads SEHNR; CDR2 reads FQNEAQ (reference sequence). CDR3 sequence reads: CASSGRDLGEAFF. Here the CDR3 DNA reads TGTGCCAGCAGCGGCCGGGACCTTGGGGAAGCTTTCTTT. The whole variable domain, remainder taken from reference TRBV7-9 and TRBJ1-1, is DTGVSQNPRHKITKRGQNVTFRCDPISEHNRLYWYRQTLGQGPEFLTYFQNEAQLEKSRLLSDRFSAERPKGSFSTLEIQRTEQGDSAMYLCASSGRDLGEAFFGQGTRLTVV.

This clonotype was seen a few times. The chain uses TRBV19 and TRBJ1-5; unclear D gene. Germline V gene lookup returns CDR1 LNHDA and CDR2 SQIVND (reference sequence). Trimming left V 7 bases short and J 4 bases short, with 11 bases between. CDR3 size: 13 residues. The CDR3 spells CASKKGVNQPQHF. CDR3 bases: TGTGCCAGTAAAAAGGGTGTGAATCAGCCCCAGCATTTT.

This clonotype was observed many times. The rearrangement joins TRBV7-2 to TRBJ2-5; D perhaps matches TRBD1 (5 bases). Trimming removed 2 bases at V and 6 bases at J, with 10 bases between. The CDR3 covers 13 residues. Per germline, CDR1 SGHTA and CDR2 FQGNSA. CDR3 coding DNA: TGTGCCAGCAGCTTAATCAAGGGGCAGACCCAGTACTTC. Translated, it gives CASSLIKGQTQYF.

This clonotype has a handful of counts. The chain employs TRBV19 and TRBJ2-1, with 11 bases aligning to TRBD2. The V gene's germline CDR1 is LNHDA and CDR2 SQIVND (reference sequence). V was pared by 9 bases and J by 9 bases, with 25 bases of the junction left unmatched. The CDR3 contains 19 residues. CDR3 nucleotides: TGTGCCAGAACTTATTCCCCCCCGTTCCTAGCGGGGGGCCTGGGTGAGCAGTTCTTC. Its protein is CARTYSPPFLAGGLGEQFF.

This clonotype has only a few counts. In nucleotides, the CDR3 is TGTGCCAGCAGTCCTCCGGGACAGGCTCATGGCTACACCTTC. This encodes CASSPPGQAHGYTF. This sequence joins TRBV6-1 and TRBJ1-2, with TRBD1 matching 8 bases. CDR1 is MNHNS and CDR2 is SASEGT in the germline V gene. The CDR3 runs to 14 residues. Unmatched junction bases numbered 8, after V lost 5 bases and J lost 6 bases.

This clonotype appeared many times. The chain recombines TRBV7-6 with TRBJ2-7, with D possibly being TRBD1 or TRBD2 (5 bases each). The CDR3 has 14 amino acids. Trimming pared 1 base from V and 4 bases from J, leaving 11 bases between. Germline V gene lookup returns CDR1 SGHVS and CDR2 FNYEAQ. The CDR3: CASSLGDGAYEQYF. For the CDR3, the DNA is TGTGCCAGCAGCTTAGGGGACGGAGCTTACGAGCAGTACTTC.

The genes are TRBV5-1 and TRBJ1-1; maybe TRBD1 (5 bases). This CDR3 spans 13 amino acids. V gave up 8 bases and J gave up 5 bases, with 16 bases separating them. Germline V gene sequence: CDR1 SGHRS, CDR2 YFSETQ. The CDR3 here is CASRITEGTEAFF. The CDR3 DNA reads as TGCGCCAGTCGGATTACGGAGGGGACTGAAGCTTTCTTT.

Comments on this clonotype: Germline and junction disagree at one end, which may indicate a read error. The CDR3 sequence: CVSSLGDTEAFF. Written as DNA, the CDR3 is TGTGTCAGCAGCTTAGGAGACACTGAAGCTTTCTTT. J is TRBJ1-1 and V is TRBV7-9; no clear D. The germline gives CDR1 SEHNR, CDR2 FQNEAQ (reference sequence). The CDR3 has 12 amino acids.

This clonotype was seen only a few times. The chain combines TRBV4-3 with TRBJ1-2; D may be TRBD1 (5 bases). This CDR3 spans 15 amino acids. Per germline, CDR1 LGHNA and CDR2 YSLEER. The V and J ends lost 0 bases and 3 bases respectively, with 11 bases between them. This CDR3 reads CASSQDRGQYYGYTF. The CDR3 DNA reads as TGCGCCAGCAGCCAAGACCGGGGCCAGTACTATGGCTACACCTTC.

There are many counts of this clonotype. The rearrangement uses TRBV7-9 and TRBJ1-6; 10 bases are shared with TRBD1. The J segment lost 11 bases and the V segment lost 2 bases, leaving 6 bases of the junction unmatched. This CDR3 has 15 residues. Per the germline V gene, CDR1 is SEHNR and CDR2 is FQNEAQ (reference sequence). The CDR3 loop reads CASSLRQGAEAPLHF. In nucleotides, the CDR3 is TGTGCCAGCAGCTTAAGACAGGGGGCAGAGGCACCCCTCCACTTT.

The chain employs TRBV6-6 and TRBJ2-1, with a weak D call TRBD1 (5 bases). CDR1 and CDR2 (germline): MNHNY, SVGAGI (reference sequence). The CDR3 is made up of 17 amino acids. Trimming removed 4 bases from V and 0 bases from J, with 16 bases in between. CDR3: CASSLRTPLSSYNEQFF. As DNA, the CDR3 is TGTGCCAGCAGTTTACGGACACCTCTTAGCTCCTACAATGAGCAGTTCTTC.

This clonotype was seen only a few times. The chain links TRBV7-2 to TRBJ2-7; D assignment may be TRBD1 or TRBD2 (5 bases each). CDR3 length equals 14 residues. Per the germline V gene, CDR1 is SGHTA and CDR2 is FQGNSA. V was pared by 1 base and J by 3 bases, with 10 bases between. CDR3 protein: CASSLGGTYYEQYV. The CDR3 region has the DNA TGTGCCAGCAGCTTAGGGGGGACGTACTACGAGCAGTACGTC.

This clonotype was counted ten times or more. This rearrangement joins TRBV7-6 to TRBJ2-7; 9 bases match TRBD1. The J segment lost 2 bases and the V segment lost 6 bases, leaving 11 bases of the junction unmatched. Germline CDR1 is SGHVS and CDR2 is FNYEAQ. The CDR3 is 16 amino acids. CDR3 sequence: CASSSAGTGPTYEQYF. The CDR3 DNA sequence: TGTGCCAGCAGTTCAGCCGGGACAGGGCCGACCTACGAGCAGTACTTC.

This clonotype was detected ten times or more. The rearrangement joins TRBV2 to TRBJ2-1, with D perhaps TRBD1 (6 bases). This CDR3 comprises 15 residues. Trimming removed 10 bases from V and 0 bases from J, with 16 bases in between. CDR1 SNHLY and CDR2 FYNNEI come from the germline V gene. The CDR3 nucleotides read TGTGCCACACCAAGGACAGACACCTCCTACAATGAGCAGTTCTTC. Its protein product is CATPRTDTSYNEQFF. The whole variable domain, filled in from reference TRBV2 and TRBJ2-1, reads EPEVTQTPSHQVTQMGQEVILRCVPISNHLYFYWYRQILGQKVEFLVSFYNNEISEKSEIFDDQFSVERPDGSNFTLKIRSTKLEDSAMYFCATPRTDTSYNEQFFGPGTRLTVL.

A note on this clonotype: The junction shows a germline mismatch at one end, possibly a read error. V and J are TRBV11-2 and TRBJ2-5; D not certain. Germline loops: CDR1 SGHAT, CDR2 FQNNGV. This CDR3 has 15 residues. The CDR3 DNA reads TGTACCAGCAGCTTGTCCCTGGAGAGACAAGAGACCCAGTACTTC. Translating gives CTSSLSLERQETQYF.

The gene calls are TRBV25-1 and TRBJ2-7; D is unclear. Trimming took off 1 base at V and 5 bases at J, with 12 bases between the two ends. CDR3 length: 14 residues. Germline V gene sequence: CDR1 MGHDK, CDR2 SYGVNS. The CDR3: CASSELRWQDEQYF. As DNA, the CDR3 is TGTGCCAGCAGTGAATTAAGGTGGCAGGACGAGCAGTACTTC.

CDR3 sequence: CASSQTSGYQETQYF. The CDR3 DNA reads TGTGCCAGCAGCCAGACTAGCGGCTACCAAGAGACCCAGTACTTC. The rearrangement links TRBV14 to TRBJ2-5, with 9 bases aligning to TRBD2. This CDR3 is built from 15 residues. Germline V gene data show CDR1 as SGHDN and CDR2 as FVKESK. V lost 3 bases to trimming and J lost 0 bases; unmatched junction nucleotides: 2.

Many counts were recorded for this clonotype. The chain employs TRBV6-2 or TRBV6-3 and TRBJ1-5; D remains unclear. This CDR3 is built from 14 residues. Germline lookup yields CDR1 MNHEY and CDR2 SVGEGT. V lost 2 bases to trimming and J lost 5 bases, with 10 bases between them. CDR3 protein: CASSYNPRDQPQHF. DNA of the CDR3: TGTGCCAGCAGTTACAATCCCAGAGATCAGCCCCAGCATTTT.

In nucleotides, the CDR3 is TGCGCCAGCAGCCAAGGAACAGGGGGCTTCTACAATGAGCAGTTCTTC. Amino acids: CASSQGTGGFYNEQFF. The V gene is TRBV4-3, the J gene TRBJ2-1, with 9 bases matching TRBD1. This CDR3 is 16 amino acids long. Germline lookup yields CDR1 LGHNA and CDR2 YSLEER. V lost 1 base and J lost 3; bases outside the gene matches: 4.